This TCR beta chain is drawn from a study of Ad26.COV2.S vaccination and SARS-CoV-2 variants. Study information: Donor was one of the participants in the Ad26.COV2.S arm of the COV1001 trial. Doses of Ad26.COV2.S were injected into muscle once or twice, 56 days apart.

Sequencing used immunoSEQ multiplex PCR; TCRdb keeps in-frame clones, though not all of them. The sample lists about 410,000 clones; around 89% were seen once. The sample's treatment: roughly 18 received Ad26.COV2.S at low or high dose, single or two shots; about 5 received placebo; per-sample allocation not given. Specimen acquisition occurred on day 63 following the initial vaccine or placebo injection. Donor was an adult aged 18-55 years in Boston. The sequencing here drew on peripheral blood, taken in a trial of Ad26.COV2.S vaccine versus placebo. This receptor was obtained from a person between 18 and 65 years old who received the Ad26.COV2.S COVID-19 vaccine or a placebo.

The CDR3, as DNA: TGTGCCAGCAGCTTAGATCAGTCGACCAGCGAGCAGTACTTC. It specifies CASSLDQSTSEQYF. This rearrangement joins TRBV11-2 to TRBJ2-7; D is undetermined. Germline loops: CDR1 SGHAT, CDR2 FQNNGV. There are 14 residues in the CDR3. V was trimmed by 0 bases and J by 6 bases, leaving 12 bases between them.